One and the same sample provided the 26 T cell receptor beta chains below, sequenced in a study of cytomegalovirus exposure and HLA in healthy donors. The primer mix had 60 Vbeta and 13 Jbeta primers. The method was immunoSEQ multiplex PCR; TCRdb's version includes in-frame clones alone and lacks a portion of them. The sample includes hundreds of thousands of clones, approximately 82% of them seen just once. Sequenced material: PBMCs. The receptors originated from a male donor in good health and CMV-seronegative.

The chain uses TRBV5-4 and TRBJ2-1; tentative D call: TRBD1 (6 bases). The CDR3 contains 11 residues. Germline V lookup: CDR1 SGHNT, CDR2 YYREEE (reference sequence). V dropped 5 bases and J dropped 12 bases, with 12 bases sitting between them. This CDR3 reads CASRTGRGQFF. The CDR3 nucleotides are TGTGCCAGCAGGACAGGCCGGGGGCAGTTCTTC.

Concerning this clone itself: The junction and the germline gene differ at one end; a read error may be behind it. This sample includes further DNA sequences coding for the same CDR3. This chain joins TRBV10-2 and TRBJ1-1; TRBD1 agrees at 7 bases. Per germline, CDR1 WSHSY and CDR2 SAAADI. The CDR3 covers 18 residues. The CDR3, as DNA: TGCGCCAGCAGTGAGCCCAAAGACAGGGACGCCATGAACACTGAGGCTTTCTTT. Translated: CASSEPKDRDAMNTEAFF.

This clone was recorded once. V gene TRBV7-7 combines with J gene TRBJ2-5, with 14 bases lining up with TRBD2. The CDR3 runs 18 residues. V dropped 5 bases and J dropped 1; count of bases not matched to a gene: 9. Germline-derived CDR1 and CDR2 are SSHAT and FNYEAQ (reference sequence). In DNA form, the CDR3 reads TGTGCCAGCAGCCCCTTAGGGGGACTAGCGGGAGCCCAAGAGACCCAGTACTTC. It codes for CASSPLGGLAGAQETQYF.

The chain is built from TRBV28 and TRBJ1-1, with 8 bases aligning to TRBD1. The CDR3 loop spans 14 amino acids. Germline CDR1 is MDHEN and CDR2 is SYDVKM. With 6 bases clipped from V and 5 bases from J, the junction kept 8 bases outside the gene matches. The CDR3 DNA sequence: TGTGCCAGCAGCCTACCGACAGGGGTGACTGAAGCTTTCTTT. The encoded protein is CASSLPTGVTEAFF.

The genes are TRBV30 and TRBJ1-6; 9 bases are shared with TRBD1. V was pared by 2 bases and J by 7 bases, with 6 bases of the junction left unmatched. CDR1 is GTSNPN and CDR2 is SVGIG in the germline V gene (reference sequence). This CDR3 region has 15 residues. The CDR3 reads CAWSRLTGGNSPLHF. The CDR3 region has the DNA TGTGCCTGGAGTAGACTGACAGGGGGGAATTCACCCCTCCACTTT.

CDR3 sequence reads: CATELDRVAGEQYF. In DNA, the CDR3 is TGTGCCACCGAACTGGACAGGGTCGCTGGCGAGCAGTACTTC. The chain couples TRBV6-1 to TRBJ2-7; TRBD1 matches at 8 bases. Germline values: CDR1 MNHNS, CDR2 SASEGT. The junction had 14 bases not matched to a gene; V was cut back by 10 bases and J by 6 bases. The CDR3 has 14 residues.

Points on this clone: The identical CDR3 is also encoded by other nucleotide sequences in the sample. The rearrangement uses TRBV29-1 and TRBJ2-7; D uncertain. CDR1 is SQVTM and CDR2 is ANQGSEA in the germline V gene. Trimming left V 6 bases short and J 6 bases short, with 12 bases between. CDR3 length: 11 residues. The CDR3 DNA reads as TGCAGCGTCGCTACGGGTTCCGAGCAGTACTTC. The encoded protein is CSVATGSEQYF.

The chain uses TRBV6-5 and TRBJ2-5, with 11 bases that match TRBD1. V was clipped by 0 bases and J by 5 bases; unmatched bases: 2. This CDR3 is 15 amino acids long. The germline gives CDR1 MNHEY, CDR2 SVGAGI. The CDR3 bases are TGTGCCAGCAGTTACTCGGGACAGGGGGGGGAGACCCAGTACTTC. As protein: CASSYSGQGGETQYF.

The chain carries TRBV7-3 and TRBJ2-6; D may be TRBD2 (6 bases). The CDR3 is 17 residues long. Between the trimmed V and J ends, which lost 4 bases and 0 bases, there was a span of 13 bases. Per germline, CDR1 SGHTA and CDR2 FQGTGA. The CDR3 DNA is TGTGCCAGCAGCTCGAGGGGAGGAGACTCTGGGGCCAACGTCCTGACTTTC. As protein: CASSSRGGDSGANVLTF.

V is TRBV5-1 and J is TRBJ1-1; tentatively, D is TRBD1 (5 bases). V lost 10 bases and J 4 bases, leaving 23 bases between the germline ends. This CDR3 comprises 15 residues. In germline, CDR1 is SGHRS, CDR2 YFSETQ. In nucleotides, the CDR3 is TGCGCCCCTGGGGCGGCAGGGATAATGGGCACTGAAGCTTTCTTT. This encodes CAPGAAGIMGTEAFF.

The chain employs TRBV11-1 and TRBJ2-3; a weak D match, TRBD2 (5 bases). V lost 2 bases to trimming and J lost 5 bases, with 11 bases between them. This CDR3 region has 14 residues. Germline V CDR1 and CDR2: SGHAT, FQDESV (reference sequence). The CDR3 DNA follows: TGTGCCAGCAGCTTAAGTACGGAGGAAGATACGCAGTATTTT. Amino acids: CASSLSTEEDTQYF.

A word on this clone: An end of the junction does not agree with germline; a read error may underlie this. The chain carries TRBV7-7 and TRBJ2-1; TRBD2 might be the D (6 bases). The V gene's germline CDR1 is SSHAT and CDR2 FNYEAQ (reference sequence). The CDR3 has 14 amino acids. The CDR3, as DNA: TGTGCTAGCAGGACTACTTACGAATCGACGGAGCAGTTCTTC. Translation gives CASRTTYESTEQFF. The whole variable domain, filled in from reference TRBV7-7 and TRBJ2-1, reads GAGVSQSPRYKVTKRGQDVTLRCDPISSHATLYWYQQALGQGPEFLTYFNYEAQPDKSGLPSDRFSAERPEGSISTLTIQRTEQRDSAMYRCASRTTYESTEQFFGPGTRLTVL.

The chain is built from TRBV5-1 and TRBJ2-1; D is unresolved. V was trimmed by 0 bases and J by 1 base, leaving 23 bases between them. The CDR3 consists of 20 residues. Looked up from germline, CDR1 is SGHRS and CDR2 is YFSETQ. The CDR3 sequence is CASSLAGLSSPLMSYNEQFF. The DNA for the CDR3 is TGCGCCAGCAGCTTGGCGGGTCTATCAAGTCCATTGATGTCCTACAATGAGCAGTTCTTC. The entire variable domain, with the rest obtained from reference TRBV5-1 and TRBJ2-1, is as follows: KAGVTQTPRYLIKTRGQQVTLSCSPISGHRSVSWYQQTPGQGLQFLFEYFSETQRNKGNFPGRFSGRQFSNSRSEMNVSTLELGDSALYLCASSLAGLSSPLMSYNEQFFGPGTRLTVL.

The chain joins TRBV25-1 to TRBJ2-1; 14 bases line up with TRBD2. With V trimmed by 5 bases and J by 7 bases, 1 base remained unmatched. In germline, CDR1 is MGHDK, CDR2 SYGVNS. The CDR3 sequence is 14 residues long. CDR3 nucleotides: TGTGCCAGCAGTCGACTAGCGGGAGGGAATGAGCAGTTCTTC. Protein: CASSRLAGGNEQFF. Filled out from reference TRBV25-1 and TRBJ2-1, the complete variable domain reads EADIYQTPRYLVIGTGKKITLECSQTMGHDKMYWYQQDPGMELHLIHYSYGVNSTEKGDLSSESTVSRIRTEHFPLTLESARPSHTSQYLCASSRLAGGNEQFFGPGTRLTVL.

The V and J genes are TRBV18 and TRBJ1-4; 8 bases align to TRBD1. Germline CDR1 reads KGHSH; CDR2 reads LQKENI. The length of the CDR3 is 15 residues. V was clipped by 3 bases and J by 6 bases; unmatched bases: 6. As DNA, the CDR3 is TGTGCCAGCTCACCTCGGGACAGGCGGTATGAAAAACTGTTTTTT. Translation gives CASSPRDRRYEKLFF. The full variable domain, its missing parts supplied by reference TRBV18 and TRBJ1-4, is NAGVMQNPRHLVRRRGQEARLRCSPMKGHSHVYWYRQLPEEGLKFMVYLQKENIIDESGMPKERFSAEFPKEGPSILRIQQVVRGDSAAYFCASSPRDRRYEKLFFGSGTQLSVL.

The chain recombines TRBV27 with TRBJ2-1; 11 nucleotides agree with TRBD2. With 5 bases clipped from V and 1 base from J, the junction kept 7 bases outside the gene matches. The CDR3 spans 17 residues. CDR1 and CDR2 (germline): MNHEY, SMNVEV (reference sequence). CDR3: CASSRLTSGGSYNEQFF. As DNA, the CDR3 is TGTGCCAGCAGTCGCCTAACTAGCGGGGGATCCTACAATGAGCAGTTCTTC.

CDR3 residues: CATLRGGGTEAFF. Here the CDR3 DNA reads TGTGCCACCCTCAGAGGGGGGGGCACTGAAGCTTTCTTT. The chain employs TRBV6-6 and TRBJ1-1, with TRBD1 as a possible D gene (6 bases). CDR1 is MNHNY, CDR2 SVGAGI, per germline (reference sequence). The V gene lost 10 bases and the J gene lost 4 bases, with 16 bases spanning the gap. The CDR3 is 13 amino acids.

This clone showed up just once. The rearrangement joins TRBV27 to TRBJ2-7; D is perhaps TRBD1 (6 bases). CDR3 length: 13 amino acids. V shed 3 bases and J shed 6 bases, with 12 bases lying between them. Germline V lookup: CDR1 MNHEY, CDR2 SMNVEV (reference sequence). CDR3 protein: CASSFRGNIEQYF. The CDR3, as DNA: TGTGCCAGCAGTTTCAGGGGTAACATCGAGCAGTACTTC.

This chain connects TRBV19 to TRBJ2-1; 7 bases align to TRBD2. The CDR3 extends over 15 amino acids. Germline V gene sequence: CDR1 LNHDA, CDR2 SQIVND (reference sequence). The V gene end was trimmed by 3 bases and the J gene end by 6 bases; junction bases not matched to a gene: 8. The CDR3 DNA reads TGTGCCAGTAGTATCTCGCGGGGGATCCCCAATGAGCAGTTCTTC. This translates into CASSISRGIPNEQFF. Full variable domain (outside the CDR3, taken from reference TRBV19 and TRBJ2-1): DGGITQSPKYLFRKEGQNVTLSCEQNLNHDAMYWYRQDPGQGLRLIYYSQIVNDFQKGDIAEGYSVSREKKESFPLTVTSAQKNPTAFYLCASSISRGIPNEQFFGPGTRLTVL.

This rearrangement joins TRBV28 to TRBJ1-4; D may be TRBD1 (5 bases). Trimming removed 4 bases at V and 3 bases at J, with 9 bases between. The CDR3 runs to 14 residues. Germline CDR1 reads MDHEN; CDR2 reads SYDVKM. The CDR3 nucleotides are TGTGCCAGCAGTTACGGGGGGGCTAATGAAAAACTGTTTTTT. Amino acids: CASSYGGANEKLFF. The variable domain in full, completed from reference TRBV28 and TRBJ1-4, reads DVKVTQSSRYLVKRTGEKVFLECVQDMDHENMFWYRQDPGLGLRLIYFSYDVKMKEKGDIPEGYSVSREKKERFSLILESASTNQTSMYLCASSYGGANEKLFFGSGTQLSVL.

The rearrangement joins TRBV5-4 to TRBJ2-2; the match to TRBD1 covers 7 bases. V lost 2 bases, J lost 0 bases, and 7 bases stayed unmatched. CDR3 length: 17 amino acids. Germline V gene data show CDR1 as SGHNT and CDR2 as YYREEE (reference sequence). CDR3 DNA sequence: TGTGCCAGCAGCTTAAGGGGGCAGCTCTCGAACACCGGGGAGCTGTTTTTT. Protein sequence: CASSLRGQLSNTGELFF. Complete variable domain (other parts from reference TRBV5-4 and TRBJ2-2): ETGVTQSPTHLIKTRGQQVTLRCSSQSGHNTVSWYQQALGQGPQFIFQYYREEENGRGNFPPRFSGLQFPNYSSELNVNALELDDSALYLCASSLRGQLSNTGELFFGEGSRLTVL.

The V call is TRBV2, the J call TRBJ2-1, with D possibly being TRBD2 (5 bases). V lost 7 bases and J 3 bases, leaving 10 bases between the germline ends. There are 13 residues in the CDR3. The germline V gene encodes CDR1 SNHLY and CDR2 FYNNEI. As DNA, the CDR3 is TGTGCCAGCACCGGAGGCGTCTACAATGAGCAGTTCTTC. Protein: CASTGGVYNEQFF.

V and J are TRBV19 and TRBJ2-5; tentative D call: TRBD2 (7 bases). The DNA matches TRBJ2-7 better at its end, which makes the J call doubtful. Germline V lookup: CDR1 LNHDA, CDR2 SQIVND (reference sequence). This CDR3 is 14 amino acids long. The CDR3 DNA reads as TGTGCCAGTAGGGGGGGGCCCTCCACCTACGAGCAGTACTTC. Its protein product is CASRGGPSTYEQYF.

The chain's CDR3 is CASSGKGTSGRATYNEQFF. The CDR3 DNA is TGTGCCAGCAGCGGGAAGGGGACTAGCGGGAGGGCCACCTACAATGAGCAGTTCTTC. The chain links TRBV9 to TRBJ2-1; 16 bases align to TRBD2. The CDR3 sequence is 19 residues long. CDR1 and CDR2 (germline): SGDLS, YYNGEE. With 3 bases clipped from V and 2 bases from J, the junction kept 8 bases outside the gene matches.

Written as DNA, the CDR3 is TGTGCCAGTAGTATAGTCGACACATCCTACGAGCAGTACTTC. This sequence encodes CASSIVDTSYEQYF. The chain employs TRBV19 and TRBJ2-7; D is unresolved. The germline V and J ends were trimmed by 1 base and 1 base, with 8 bases remaining between them. This CDR3 spans 14 amino acids. In germline, CDR1 is LNHDA, CDR2 SQIVND (reference sequence).

V and J are TRBV9 and TRBJ1-1, with D possibly matching TRBD1 (6 bases). The CDR3 length is 14 residues. The V gene lost 1 base and the J gene lost 1 base, with 8 bases spanning the gap. Germline V gene sequence: CDR1 SGDLS, CDR2 YYNGEE. The CDR3 spells CASSVQGRNTEAFF. Here the CDR3 DNA reads TGTGCCAGCAGCGTACAGGGGAGGAACACTGAAGCTTTCTTT. Full variable domain (rest looked up from reference TRBV9 and TRBJ1-1): DSGVTQTPKHLITATGQRVTLRCSPRSGDLSVYWYQQSLDQGLQFLIQYYNGEERAKGNILERFSAQQFPDLHSELNLSSLELGDSALYFCASSVQGRNTEAFFGQGTRLTVV.